This TCR beta chain appears in the sequencing data of a study of blood T cell repertoires in COVID-19. Study at large: Donors in the United States, Italy and Spain gave samples during acute or convalescent COVID-19.

CDR1 and CDR2 (germline): SGHAT, FQNNGV. V lost 5 bases to trimming and J lost 7 bases, with 10 bases between them. This CDR3 has 12 amino acids. Generated by immunoSEQ multiplex PCR, the TCRdb table keeps only in-frame clones and is missing some. The sample lists approximately 93,000 clones, around 72% occurring once. V is TRBV11-2 and J is TRBJ2-3, with a tentative D call TRBD1 (5 bases). The source is an elderly woman with acute or convalescent COVID-19. Sequences were obtained from peripheral blood. The CDR3 DNA sequence: TGTGCCAGCAGCCCCCAGGGCTATACGCAGTATTTT. Protein sequence: CASSPQGYTQYF.